These 17 T cell receptor beta chains were sequenced from one sample in a study of blood T cell repertoires in COVID-19. Produced via immunoSEQ multiplex PCR; TCRdb's table is partial and in-frame only. The table has about 130,000 clones, about 85% seen once. Sequencing was done on a sample of peripheral blood. Receptor source: a man between 60 and 75 years old with acute or convalescent COVID-19.

The rearrangement uses TRBV7-8 and TRBJ1-5; perhaps TRBD1 as D (6 bases). Between the trimmed V and J ends, which lost 5 bases and 0 bases, there was a span of 11 bases. Germline CDR1 reads SGHVS; CDR2 reads FQNEAQ. The CDR3 contains 15 residues. The CDR3 DNA sequence: TGTGCCAGCAGCCACAGGACAGATAGCAATCAGCCCCAGCATTTT. Protein sequence: CASSHRTDSNQPQHF.

V and J are TRBV6-5 and TRBJ2-7, with 7 bases identical to TRBD1. Trimming removed 7 bases from V and 6 bases from J; junction bases left unmatched: 12. Germline V gives CDR1 MNHEY, CDR2 SVGAGI. The CDR3 spans 14 residues. The CDR3 coding sequence is TGTGCCAGCACCCGAGGAGGCAGGGGGTCCGAGCAGTACTTC. Protein: CASTRGGRGSEQYF.

The chain links TRBV6-4 to TRBJ2-1; 7 nucleotides agree with TRBD2. This CDR3 region has 15 residues. The V gene's germline CDR1 is MRHNA and CDR2 SNTAGT. J gave up 2 bases and V 6 bases, and 7 bases lay outside the gene matches. CDR3 nucleotide sequence: TGTGCCAGCAGCCCAATGGCGGGAGCCTACAATGAGCAGTTCTTC. Translated: CASSPMAGAYNEQFF.

The CDR3 nucleotides read TGTGCCAGCCGACAGGGGGGAGTTAGCAATCAGCCCCAGCATTTT. This encodes CASRQGGVSNQPQHF. This sequence joins TRBV25-1 and TRBJ1-5; 9 nucleotides line up with TRBD1. The CDR3 has 15 amino acids. Trimming at V came to 8 bases and at J to 0 bases, leaving 5 bases not matched to a gene. Germline V CDR1 and CDR2: MGHDK, SYGVNS.

CDR3 in amino acids: CATSSSGGGFGQYF. The CDR3 nucleotides are TGTGCCACCAGCAGTTCGGGGGGTGGGTTCGGGCAGTACTTC. The V call is TRBV15, the J call TRBJ2-7, with TRBD2 matching over 7 bases. Germline values: CDR1 LNHNV, CDR2 YYDKDF (reference sequence). J lost 9 bases, V lost 3 bases, and 11 bases had no gene match. The CDR3 is 14 residues long.

The V gene is TRBV11-2, the J gene TRBJ1-2; no firm D call. Germline CDR1 reads SGHAT; CDR2 reads FQNNGV. V was clipped by 1 base and J by 2 bases, with 11 bases between them. CDR3 length: 15 residues. DNA for the CDR3: TGTGCCAGCAGCTTAGGAGTAGCGGGGAACTATGGCTACACCTTC. As protein: CASSLGVAGNYGYTF.

The gene calls are TRBV5-1 and TRBJ2-1; TRBD2 matches 8 bases. Germline V gene lookup returns CDR1 SGHRS and CDR2 YFSETQ. The ends lost 5 bases at V and 7 bases at J; junction bases unmatched: 14. The CDR3 consists of 16 residues. The CDR3, as DNA: TGCGCCAGCAGTTTGTCCAGCGGGAGAGGGGAGAATGAGCAGTTCTTC. This codes for CASSLSSGRGENEQFF. The variable domain in full, with the rest retrieved from reference TRBV5-1 and TRBJ2-1, is KAGVTQTPRYLIKTRGQQVTLSCSPISGHRSVSWYQQTPGQGLQFLFEYFSETQRNKGNFPGRFSGRQFSNSRSEMNVSTLELGDSALYLCASSLSSGRGENEQFFGPGTRLTVL.

V is TRBV27 and J is TRBJ2-4, with D maybe TRBD2 (6 bases). The length of the CDR3 is 14 residues. V lost 5 bases to trimming and J lost 7 bases, with 15 bases between them. Germline V CDR1 and CDR2: MNHEY, SMNVEV (reference sequence). The CDR3 DNA follows: TGTGCCAGCAGTCCCATGCGGGATGGGAACATTCAGTACTTC. Amino acids: CASSPMRDGNIQYF.

The chain couples TRBV27 to TRBJ2-1; 10 bases line up with TRBD2. Per the germline V gene, CDR1 is MNHEY and CDR2 is SMNVEV (reference sequence). J was trimmed by 2 bases and V by 1 base; bases with no gene match: 8. The CDR3 runs to 18 residues. The CDR3 DNA is TGTGCCAGCAGTTTATTTCCTAGCGGGGGAATAACCTACAATGAGCAGTTCTTC. Amino acids: CASSLFPSGGITYNEQFF.

J is TRBJ1-3 and V is TRBV2; D uncertain. The V gene's germline CDR1 is SNHLY and CDR2 FYNNEI. The CDR3 is 14 residues long. V gave up 9 bases and J gave up 4 bases, with 16 bases separating them. The CDR3 reads CASEKSQSGNTIYF. The CDR3 DNA is TGTGCCAGTGAGAAATCCCAATCGGGAAACACCATATATTTT.

The genes are TRBV15 and TRBJ2-1, with 10 bases that match TRBD2. Germline values: CDR1 LNHNV, CDR2 YYDKDF (reference sequence). V shed 5 bases, J shed 12 bases, and the junction held 16 bases outside the gene matches. This CDR3 is built from 16 residues. The DNA of the CDR3 is TGTGCCACCAGCGGATCACCGGGACTAGCGCCGTTGGGGCAGTTCTTC. Protein: CATSGSPGLAPLGQFF.

The chain is built from TRBV29-1 and TRBJ1-2; 9 bases map to TRBD1. The junction had 5 bases not matched to a gene; V was cut back by 6 bases and J by 3 bases. Germline CDR1 reads SQVTM; CDR2 reads ANQGSEA. The CDR3 sequence is 13 residues long. DNA of the CDR3: TGCAGCGTCCGGGACAGGGTGGACTATGGCTACACCTTC. The encoded protein is CSVRDRVDYGYTF. The full variable domain, completed using reference TRBV29-1 and TRBJ1-2, is SAVISQKPSRDICQRGTSLTIQCQVDSQVTMMFWYRQQPGQSLTLIATANQGSEATYESGFVIDKFPISRPNLTFSTLTVSNMSPEDSSIYLCSVRDRVDYGYTFGSGTRLTVV.

V and J are TRBV9 and TRBJ1-6; D call uncertain. The CDR3 loop spans 15 amino acids. Germline V CDR1 and CDR2: SGDLS, YYNGEE. Trimming removed 0 bases at V and 10 bases at J, with 14 bases between. Written as DNA, the CDR3 is TGTGCCAGCAGCGTAGATTGGGGTACGGGATCACCCCTCCACTTT. As protein: CASSVDWGTGSPLHF.

CDR3 sequence (DNA): TGTGCCAGCAGTTTTATCGGGGGGCCTCAGCCCCAGCATTTT. Translated: CASSFIGGPQPQHF. The chain carries TRBV27 and TRBJ1-5, with D tentatively TRBD1 (6 bases). The germline gives CDR1 MNHEY, CDR2 SMNVEV (reference sequence). V was cut by 3 bases and J by 6 bases, with 12 bases left in between. CDR3 length: 14 residues.

This chain connects TRBV24-1 to TRBJ2-2; TRBD2 aligns across 7 bases. The CDR3 totals 16 residues. Germline V CDR1 and CDR2: KGHDR, SFDVKD. The junction had 6 bases not matched to a gene; V was cut back by 1 base and J by 5 bases. In DNA form, the CDR3 reads TGTGCCACCAGTGATTTATCAGCGGGGCCAACCGGGGAGCTGTTTTTT. It is translated as CATSDLSAGPTGELFF.

The V and J genes are TRBV7-3 and TRBJ1-2, with D maybe TRBD1 (6 bases). The V end lost 0 bases, the J end lost 4 bases, and 9 bases lay between the germline ends. Germline CDR1 and CDR2: SGHTA and FQGTGA. This CDR3 has 14 residues. CDR3 sequence: CASSLTAGAYGYTF. Written as DNA, the CDR3 is TGTGCCAGCAGCTTAACGGCAGGGGCCTATGGCTACACCTTC.

The chain links TRBV19 to TRBJ2-2; D is perhaps TRBD2 (6 bases). This CDR3 has 16 amino acids. CDR1 and CDR2 (germline): LNHDA, SQIVND (reference sequence). Trimming removed 7 bases at V and 2 bases at J, with 17 bases between. In nucleotides, the CDR3 is TGTGCCAGTACTAGGAGGGCAGGGAGTAACACCGGGGAGCTGTTTTTT. Protein sequence: CASTRRAGSNTGELFF.